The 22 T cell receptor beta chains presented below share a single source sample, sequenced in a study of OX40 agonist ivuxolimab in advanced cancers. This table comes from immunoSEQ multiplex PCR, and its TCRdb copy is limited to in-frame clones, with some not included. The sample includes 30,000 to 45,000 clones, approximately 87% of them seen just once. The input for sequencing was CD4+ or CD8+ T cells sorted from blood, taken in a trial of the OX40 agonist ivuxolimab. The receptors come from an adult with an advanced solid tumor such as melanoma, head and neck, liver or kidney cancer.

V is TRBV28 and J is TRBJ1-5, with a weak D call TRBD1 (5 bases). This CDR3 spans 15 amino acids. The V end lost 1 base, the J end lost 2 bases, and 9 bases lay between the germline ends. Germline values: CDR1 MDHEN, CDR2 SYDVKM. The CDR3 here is CASSLSGEGNQPQHF. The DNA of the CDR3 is TGTGCCAGCAGTTTATCGGGGGAAGGCAATCAGCCCCAGCATTTT.

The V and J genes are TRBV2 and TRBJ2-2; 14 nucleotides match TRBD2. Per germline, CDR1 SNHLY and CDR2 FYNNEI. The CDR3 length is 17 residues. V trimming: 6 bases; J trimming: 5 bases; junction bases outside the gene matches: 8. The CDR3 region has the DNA TGTGCCAGCAGCCTAGGACTAGCGGGGGGCTGGACCGGGGAGCTGTTTTTT. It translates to CASSLGLAGGWTGELFF.

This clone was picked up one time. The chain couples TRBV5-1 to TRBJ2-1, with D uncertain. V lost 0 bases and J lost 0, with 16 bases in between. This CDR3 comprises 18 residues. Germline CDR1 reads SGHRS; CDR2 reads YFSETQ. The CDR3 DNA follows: TGCGCCAGCAGCTTGGAGGGATATCTTTCTAGCTCCTACAATGAGCAGTTCTTC. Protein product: CASSLEGYLSSSYNEQFF.

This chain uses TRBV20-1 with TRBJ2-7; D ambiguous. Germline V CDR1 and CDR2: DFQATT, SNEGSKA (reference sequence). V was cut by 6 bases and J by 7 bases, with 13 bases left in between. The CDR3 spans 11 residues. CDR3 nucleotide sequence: TGCAGTGCAACGCAGGCTGGGGAGCAGTACTTC. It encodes CSATQAGEQYF.

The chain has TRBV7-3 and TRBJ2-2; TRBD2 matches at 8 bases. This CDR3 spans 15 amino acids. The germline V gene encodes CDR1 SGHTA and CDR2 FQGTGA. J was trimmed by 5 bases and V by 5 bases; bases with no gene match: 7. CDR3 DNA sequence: TGTGCCAGCAGCCGAGGGACGGGAGGGACCGGGGAGCTGTTTTTT. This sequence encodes CASSRGTGGTGELFF. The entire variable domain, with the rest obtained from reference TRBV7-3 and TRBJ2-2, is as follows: GAGVSQTPSNKVTEKGKYVELRCDPISGHTALYWYRQSLGQGPEFLIYFQGTGAADDSGLPNDRFFAVRPEGSVSTLKIQRTERGDSAVYLCASSRGTGGTGELFFGEGSRLTVL.

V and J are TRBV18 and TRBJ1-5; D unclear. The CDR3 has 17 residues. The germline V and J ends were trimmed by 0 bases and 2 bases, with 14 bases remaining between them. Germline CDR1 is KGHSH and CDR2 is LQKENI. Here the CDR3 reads CASSPPNNGRGNQPQHF. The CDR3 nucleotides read TGTGCCAGCTCACCACCCAACAACGGACGGGGCAATCAGCCCCAGCATTTT.

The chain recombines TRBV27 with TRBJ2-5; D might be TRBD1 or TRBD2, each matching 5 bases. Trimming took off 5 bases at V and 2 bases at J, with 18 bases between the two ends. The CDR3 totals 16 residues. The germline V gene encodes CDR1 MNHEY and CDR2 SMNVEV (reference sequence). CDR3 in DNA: TGTGCCAGCAGTGCATCCCCGGGACGCAGACAAGAGACCCAGTACTTC. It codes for CASSASPGRRQETQYF.

CDR3 protein: CAWSVQTGVQYF. The CDR3 coding sequence is TGTGCCTGGAGTGTCCAGACTGGCGTTCAGTACTTC. The chain carries TRBV30 and TRBJ2-4; D is undetermined. V was cut by 0 bases and J by 11 bases, with 11 bases left in between. The CDR3 runs to 12 residues. Per germline, CDR1 GTSNPN and CDR2 SVGIG (reference sequence).

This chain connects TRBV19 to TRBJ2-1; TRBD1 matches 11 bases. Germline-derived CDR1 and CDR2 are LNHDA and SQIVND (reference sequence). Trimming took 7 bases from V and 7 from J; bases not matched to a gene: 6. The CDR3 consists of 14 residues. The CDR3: CASTLDRGLNEQFF. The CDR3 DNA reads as TGTGCCAGTACCCTGGACAGGGGGCTTAATGAGCAGTTCTTC.

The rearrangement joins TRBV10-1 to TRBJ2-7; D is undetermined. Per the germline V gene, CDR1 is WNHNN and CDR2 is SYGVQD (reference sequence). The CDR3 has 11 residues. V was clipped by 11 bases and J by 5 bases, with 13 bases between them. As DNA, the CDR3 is TGCGCCCCACAGCCGGCAAACGAGCAGTACTTC. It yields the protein CAPQPANEQYF.

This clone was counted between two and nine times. CDR3: CASSEGPHYEQYF. CDR3 DNA sequence: TGTGCCAGCAGCGAGGGCCCCCATTACGAGCAGTACTTC. The V call is TRBV9, the J call TRBJ2-7; no clear D gene. The CDR3 runs 13 residues. Germline V gene data show CDR1 as SGDLS and CDR2 as YYNGEE. Trimming pared 3 bases from V and 4 bases from J, leaving 11 bases between.

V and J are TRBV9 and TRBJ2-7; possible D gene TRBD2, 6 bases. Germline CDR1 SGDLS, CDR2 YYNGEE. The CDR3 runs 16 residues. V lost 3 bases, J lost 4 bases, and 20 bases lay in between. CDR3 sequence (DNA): TGTGCCAGCAGCGCCACCGCTAGCGTAAGTCCTTACGAGCAGTACTTC. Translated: CASSATASVSPYEQYF.

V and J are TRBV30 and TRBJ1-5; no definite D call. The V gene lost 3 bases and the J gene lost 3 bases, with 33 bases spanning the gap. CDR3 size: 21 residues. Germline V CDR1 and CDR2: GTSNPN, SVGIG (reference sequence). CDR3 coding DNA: TGTGCCTGGAGGTTCCCCTGGGAGTCGACCTTTGCCCACCCACCCAATCAGCCCCAGCATTTT. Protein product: CAWRFPWESTFAHPPNQPQHF.

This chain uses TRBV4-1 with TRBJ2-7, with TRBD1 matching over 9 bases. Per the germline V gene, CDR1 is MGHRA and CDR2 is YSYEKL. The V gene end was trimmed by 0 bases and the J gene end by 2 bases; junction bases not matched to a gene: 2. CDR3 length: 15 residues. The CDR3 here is CASSQEGTGTYEQYF. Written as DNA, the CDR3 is TGCGCCAGCAGCCAAGAGGGGACAGGGACCTACGAGCAGTACTTC.

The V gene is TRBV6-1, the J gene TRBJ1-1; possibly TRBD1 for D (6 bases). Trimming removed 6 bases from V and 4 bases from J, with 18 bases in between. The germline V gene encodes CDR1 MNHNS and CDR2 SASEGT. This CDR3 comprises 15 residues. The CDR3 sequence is CASSQGGAAGTEAFF. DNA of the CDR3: TGTGCCAGCAGCCAAGGGGGAGCGGCAGGCACTGAAGCTTTCTTT.

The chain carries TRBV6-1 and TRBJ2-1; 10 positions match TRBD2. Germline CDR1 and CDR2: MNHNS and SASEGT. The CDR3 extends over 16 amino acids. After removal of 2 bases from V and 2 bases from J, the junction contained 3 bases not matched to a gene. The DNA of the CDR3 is TGTGCCAGCAGTGAATATACTAGCGGGACCTACAATGAGCAGTTCTTC. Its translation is CASSEYTSGTYNEQFF.

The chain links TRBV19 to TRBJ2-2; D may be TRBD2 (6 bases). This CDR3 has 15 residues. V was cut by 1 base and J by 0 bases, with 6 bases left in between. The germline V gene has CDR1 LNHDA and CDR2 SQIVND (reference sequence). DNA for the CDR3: TGTGCCAGTAGTATAGGGGGGGCGAACACCGGGGAGCTGTTTTTT. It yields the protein CASSIGGANTGELFF. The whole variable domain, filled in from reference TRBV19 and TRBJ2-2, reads DGGITQSPKYLFRKEGQNVTLSCEQNLNHDAMYWYRQDPGQGLRLIYYSQIVNDFQKGDIAEGYSVSREKKESFPLTVTSAQKNPTAFYLCASSIGGANTGELFFGEGSRLTVL.

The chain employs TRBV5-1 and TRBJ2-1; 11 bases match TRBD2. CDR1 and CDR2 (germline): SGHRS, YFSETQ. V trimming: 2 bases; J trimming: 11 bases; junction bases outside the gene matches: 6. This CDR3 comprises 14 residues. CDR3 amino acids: CASSFLAGGEQQFF. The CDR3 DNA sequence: TGCGCCAGCAGCTTTCTAGCGGGGGGTGAACAGCAGTTCTTC.

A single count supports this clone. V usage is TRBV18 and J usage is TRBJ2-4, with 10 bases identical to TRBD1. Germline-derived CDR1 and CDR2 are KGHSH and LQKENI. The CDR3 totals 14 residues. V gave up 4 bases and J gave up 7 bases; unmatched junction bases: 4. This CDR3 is CASSHPGQGNIQYF. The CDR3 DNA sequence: TGTGCCAGCTCACATCCGGGACAGGGGAACATTCAGTACTTC.

The DNA for the CDR3 is TGTGCCAGCAGCTCCGGGACGGGTACCTACGAGCAGTACTTC. This gives the protein CASSSGTGTYEQYF. The chain recombines TRBV11-3 with TRBJ2-7; D is perhaps TRBD1 or TRBD2 (5 bases each). Trimming took off 4 bases at V and 2 bases at J, with 12 bases between the two ends. Germline CDR1 reads SGHNT; CDR2 reads YENEEA. The CDR3 is 14 amino acids.

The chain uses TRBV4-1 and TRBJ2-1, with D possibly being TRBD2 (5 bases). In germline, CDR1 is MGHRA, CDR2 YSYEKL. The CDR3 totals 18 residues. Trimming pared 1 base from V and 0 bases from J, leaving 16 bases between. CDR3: CASSQGGSGFDSYNEQFF. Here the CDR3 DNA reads TGCGCCAGCAGCCAAGGTGGTTCGGGATTCGACTCCTACAATGAGCAGTTCTTC.

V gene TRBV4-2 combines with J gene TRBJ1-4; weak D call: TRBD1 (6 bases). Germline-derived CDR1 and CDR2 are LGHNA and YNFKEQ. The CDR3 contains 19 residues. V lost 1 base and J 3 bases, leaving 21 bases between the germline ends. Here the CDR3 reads CASSQAAGVRSGANEKLFF. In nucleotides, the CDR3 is TGTGCCAGCAGCCAAGCGGCAGGGGTTCGGTCTGGGGCTAATGAAAAACTGTTTTTT.